What follows are 2 T cell receptor beta chains derived from one specimen sequenced in a study of T cells in Graves' hyperthyroidism and ophthalmopathy. RNA transcripts gave rise to amplified TCR beta CDR3 regions. HTBI primers drove first-round RT-PCR of the TCR CDR3. A single record per CDR3 protein comes from TCRdb applying MiXCR to the multiplex PCR reads. The sample has approximately 300,000 distinct CDR3 sequences, about a sixth seen once. The sequenced material came from blood. The receptors shown here come from a woman aged 55-70 years with Graves' ophthalmopathy.

This rearrangement joins TRBV6-1 to TRBJ2-5; 8 nucleotides align to TRBD2. Germline V CDR1 and CDR2: MNHNS, SASEGT. Trimming took 10 bases from V and 0 from J; bases not matched to a gene: 10. The CDR3 contains 15 residues. CDR3 nucleotides: TGTGCCACCTCCCCGGGGGGGGCCTACCAAGAGACCCAGTACTTC. Translating it yields CATSPGGAYQETQYF.

This clonotype was found a few times. The chain recombines TRBV2 with TRBJ2-7, with D perhaps TRBD1 (6 bases). Germline values: CDR1 SNHLY, CDR2 FYNNEI. V dropped 7 bases and J dropped 5 bases, with 21 bases sitting between them. The CDR3 covers 15 residues. The CDR3 loop reads CASTLDRISRDEQYF. CDR3 DNA sequence: TGTGCCAGCACCCTCGACAGGATTTCTCGCGACGAGCAGTACTTC. Filled out from reference TRBV2 and TRBJ2-7, the complete variable domain reads EPEVTQTPSHQVTQMGQEVILRCVPISNHLYFYWYRQILGQKVEFLVSFYNNEISEKSEIFDDQFSVERPDGSNFTLKIRSTKLEDSAMYFCASTLDRISRDEQYFGPGTRLTVT.